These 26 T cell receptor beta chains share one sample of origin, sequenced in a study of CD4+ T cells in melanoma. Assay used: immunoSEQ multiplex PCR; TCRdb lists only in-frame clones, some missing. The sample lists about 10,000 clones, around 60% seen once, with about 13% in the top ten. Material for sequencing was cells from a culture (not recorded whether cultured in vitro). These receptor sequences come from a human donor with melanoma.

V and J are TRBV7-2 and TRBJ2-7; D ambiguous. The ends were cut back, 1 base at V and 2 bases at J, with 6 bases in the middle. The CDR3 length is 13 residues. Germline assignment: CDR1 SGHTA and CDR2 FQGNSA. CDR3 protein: CASSLDTPYEQYF. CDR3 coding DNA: TGTGCCAGCAGCTTAGATACCCCCTACGAGCAGTACTTC. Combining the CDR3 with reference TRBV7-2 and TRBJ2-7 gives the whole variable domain GAGVSQSPSNKVTEKGKDVELRCDPISGHTALYWYRQSLGQGLEFLIYFQGNSAPDKSGLPSDRFSAERTGGSVSTLTIQRTQQEDSAVYLCASSLDTPYEQYFGPGTRLTVT.

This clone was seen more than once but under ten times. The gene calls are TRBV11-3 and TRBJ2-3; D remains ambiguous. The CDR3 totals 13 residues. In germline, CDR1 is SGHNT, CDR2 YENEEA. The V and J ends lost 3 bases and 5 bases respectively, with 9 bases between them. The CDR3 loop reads CASSFSYRDTQYF. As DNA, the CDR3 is TGTGCCAGCAGCTTTTCCTACCGAGATACGCAGTATTTT.

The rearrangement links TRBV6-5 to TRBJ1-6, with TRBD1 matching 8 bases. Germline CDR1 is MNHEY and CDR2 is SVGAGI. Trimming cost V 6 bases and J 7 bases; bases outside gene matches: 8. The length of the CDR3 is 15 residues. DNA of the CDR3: TGTGCCAGCAGACGATCCGGACAGGGCAATTCACCCCTCCACTTT. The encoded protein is CASRRSGQGNSPLHF.

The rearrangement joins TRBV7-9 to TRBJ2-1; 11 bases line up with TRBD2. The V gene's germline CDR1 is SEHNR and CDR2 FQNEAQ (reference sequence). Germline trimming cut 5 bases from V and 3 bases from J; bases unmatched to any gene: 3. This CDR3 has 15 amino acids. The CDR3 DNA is TGTGCCAGCAGCCAACTAGCGGGGGACTACAATGAGCAGTTCTTC. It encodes CASSQLAGDYNEQFF.

CDR3: CASSYLTGELFF. CDR3 bases: TGTGCCAGCAGCTATCTTACCGGGGAGCTGTTTTTT. The chain uses TRBV7-9 and TRBJ2-2; no definite D call. This CDR3 has 12 amino acids. Looked up from germline, CDR1 is SEHNR and CDR2 is FQNEAQ (reference sequence). V was trimmed by 4 bases and J by 5 bases, leaving 5 bases between them.

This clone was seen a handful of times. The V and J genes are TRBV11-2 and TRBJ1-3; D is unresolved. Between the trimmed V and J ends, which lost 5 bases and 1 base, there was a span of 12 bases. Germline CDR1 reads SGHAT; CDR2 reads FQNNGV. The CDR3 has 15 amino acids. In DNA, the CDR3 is TGTGCCAGCAGCAGTCAGACGGAATCTGGAAACACCATATATTTT. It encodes CASSSQTESGNTIYF.

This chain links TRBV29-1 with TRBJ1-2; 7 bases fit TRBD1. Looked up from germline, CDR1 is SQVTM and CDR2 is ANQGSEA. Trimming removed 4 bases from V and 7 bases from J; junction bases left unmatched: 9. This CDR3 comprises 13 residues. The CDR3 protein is CSVGMGQSVGYTF. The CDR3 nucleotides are TGCAGCGTTGGAATGGGACAGAGCGTTGGCTACACCTTC.

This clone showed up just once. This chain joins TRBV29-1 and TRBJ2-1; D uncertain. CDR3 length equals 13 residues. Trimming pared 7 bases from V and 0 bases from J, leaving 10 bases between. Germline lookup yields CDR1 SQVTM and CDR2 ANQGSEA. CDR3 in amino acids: CSGTVSSYNEQFF. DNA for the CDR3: TGCAGCGGGACCGTGAGCTCCTACAATGAGCAGTTCTTC.

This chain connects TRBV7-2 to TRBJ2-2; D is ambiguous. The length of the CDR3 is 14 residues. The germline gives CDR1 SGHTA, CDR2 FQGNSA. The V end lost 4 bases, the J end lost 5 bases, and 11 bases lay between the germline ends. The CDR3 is CASSYPSWTGELFF. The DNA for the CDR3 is TGTGCCAGCAGCTACCCCAGTTGGACCGGGGAGCTGTTTTTT.

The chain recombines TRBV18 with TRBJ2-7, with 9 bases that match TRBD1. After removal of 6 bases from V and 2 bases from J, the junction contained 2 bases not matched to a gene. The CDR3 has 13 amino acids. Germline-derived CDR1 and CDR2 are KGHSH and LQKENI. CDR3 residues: CASSDRGPYEQYF. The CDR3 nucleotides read TGTGCCAGCTCGGACAGGGGTCCCTACGAGCAGTACTTC. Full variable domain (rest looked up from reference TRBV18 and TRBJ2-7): NAGVMQNPRHLVRRRGQEARLRCSPMKGHSHVYWYRQLPEEGLKFMVYLQKENIIDESGMPKERFSAEFPKEGPSILRIQQVVRGDSAAYFCASSDRGPYEQYFGPGTRLTVT.

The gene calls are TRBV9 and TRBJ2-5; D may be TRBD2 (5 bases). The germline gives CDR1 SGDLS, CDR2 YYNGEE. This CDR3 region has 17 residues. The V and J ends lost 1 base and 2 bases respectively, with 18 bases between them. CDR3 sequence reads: CASSVRPGIARQETQYF. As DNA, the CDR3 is TGTGCCAGCAGCGTACGCCCCGGGATCGCAAGGCAAGAGACCCAGTACTTC.

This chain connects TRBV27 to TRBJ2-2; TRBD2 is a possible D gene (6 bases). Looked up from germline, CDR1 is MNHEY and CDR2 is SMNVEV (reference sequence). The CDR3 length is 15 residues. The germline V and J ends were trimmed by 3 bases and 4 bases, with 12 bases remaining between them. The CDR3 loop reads CASSLNRLVTGELFF. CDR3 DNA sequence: TGTGCCAGCAGTTTGAACCGACTAGTCACCGGGGAGCTGTTTTTT.

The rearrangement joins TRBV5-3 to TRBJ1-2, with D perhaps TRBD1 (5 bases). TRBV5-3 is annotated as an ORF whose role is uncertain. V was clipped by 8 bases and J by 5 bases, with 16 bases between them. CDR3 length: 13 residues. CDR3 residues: CASNLGGRYGYTF. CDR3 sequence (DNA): TGTGCCAGCAACCTGGGGGGTCGGTATGGCTACACCTTC.

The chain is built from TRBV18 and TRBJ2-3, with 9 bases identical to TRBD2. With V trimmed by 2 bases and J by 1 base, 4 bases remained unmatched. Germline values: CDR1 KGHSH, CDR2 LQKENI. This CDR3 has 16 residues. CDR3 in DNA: TGTGCCAGCTCACCATTCGTAGCGGGGGGCACAGATACGCAGTATTTT. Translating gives CASSPFVAGGTDTQYF.

This CDR3 is CASSTAAGYNEQFF. CDR3 DNA: TGTGCCAGCAGCACCGCGGCAGGCTACAATGAGCAGTTCTTC. V gene TRBV7-6 combines with J gene TRBJ2-1; D is uncertain. The CDR3 is made up of 14 amino acids. In germline, CDR1 is SGHVS, CDR2 FNYEAQ. V gave up 5 bases and J gave up 3 bases, with 11 bases separating them.

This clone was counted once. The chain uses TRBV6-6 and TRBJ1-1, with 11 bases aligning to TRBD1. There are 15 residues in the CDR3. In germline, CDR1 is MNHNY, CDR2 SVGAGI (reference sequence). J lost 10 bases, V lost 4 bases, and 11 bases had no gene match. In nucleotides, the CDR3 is TGTGCCAGCAGTTCGCTATCCCGGACAGGGGGCCGAGCTTTCTTT. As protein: CASSSLSRTGGRAFF.

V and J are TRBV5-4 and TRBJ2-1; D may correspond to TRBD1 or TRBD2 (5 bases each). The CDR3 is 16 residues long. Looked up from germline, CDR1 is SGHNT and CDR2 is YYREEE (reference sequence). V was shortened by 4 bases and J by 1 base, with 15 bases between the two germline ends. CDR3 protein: CASSRDLVESYNEQFF. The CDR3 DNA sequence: TGTGCCAGCAGCAGGGACCTGGTTGAGTCCTACAATGAGCAGTTCTTC.

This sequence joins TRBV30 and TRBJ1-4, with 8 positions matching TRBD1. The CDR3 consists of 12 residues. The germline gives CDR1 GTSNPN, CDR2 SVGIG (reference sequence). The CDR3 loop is CGGTGSNEKLFF. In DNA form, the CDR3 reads TGTGGGGGGACAGGCTCTAATGAAAAACTGTTTTTT. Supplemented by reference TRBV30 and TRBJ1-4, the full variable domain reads SQTIHQWPATLVQPVGSPLSLECTVEGTSNPNLYWYRQAAGRGLQLLFYSVGIGQISSEVPQNLSASRPQDRQFILSSKKLLLSDSGFYLCGGTGSNEKLFFGSGTQLSVL.

In DNA form, the CDR3 reads TGTGCCAGCAGCACAGGGCTGAACACTGAAGCTTTCTTT. Residues: CASSTGLNTEAFF. The V call is TRBV7-3, the J call TRBJ1-1; D is possibly TRBD1 (6 bases). V lost 5 bases, J lost 0 bases, and 7 bases lay in between. CDR1 is SGHTA and CDR2 is FQGTGA in the germline V gene. The CDR3 is made up of 13 amino acids.

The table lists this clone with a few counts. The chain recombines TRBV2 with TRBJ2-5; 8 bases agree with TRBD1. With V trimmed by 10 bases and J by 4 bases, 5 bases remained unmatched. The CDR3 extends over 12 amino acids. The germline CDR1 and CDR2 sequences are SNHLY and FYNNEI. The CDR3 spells CAMTGTGETQYF. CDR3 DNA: TGTGCCATGACCGGGACAGGAGAGACCCAGTACTTC.

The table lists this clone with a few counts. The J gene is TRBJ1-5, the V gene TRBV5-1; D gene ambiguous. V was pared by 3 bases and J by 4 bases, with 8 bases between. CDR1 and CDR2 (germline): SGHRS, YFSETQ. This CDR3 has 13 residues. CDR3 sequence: CASSSGLNQPQHF. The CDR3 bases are TGCGCCAGCAGCTCTGGCCTTAATCAGCCCCAGCATTTT.

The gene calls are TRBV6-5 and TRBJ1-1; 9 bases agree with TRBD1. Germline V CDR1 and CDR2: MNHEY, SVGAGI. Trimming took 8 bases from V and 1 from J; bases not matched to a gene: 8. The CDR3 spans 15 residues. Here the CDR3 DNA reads TGTGCCAGCCACCCGGGACAGGGATCGAACACTGAAGCTTTCTTT. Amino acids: CASHPGQGSNTEAFF.

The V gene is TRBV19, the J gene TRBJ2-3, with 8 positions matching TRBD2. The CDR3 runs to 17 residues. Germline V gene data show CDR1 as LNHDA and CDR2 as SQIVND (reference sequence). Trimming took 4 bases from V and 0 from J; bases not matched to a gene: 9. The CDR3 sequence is CASSKQPERGSTDTQYF. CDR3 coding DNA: TGTGCCAGTAGTAAGCAGCCGGAGCGGGGGAGCACAGATACGCAGTATTTT.

CDR3 in DNA: TGTGCCAGTAAGGCTGGGCGGGGCGCCGGGGAGCTGTTTTTT. The encoded protein is CASKAGRGAGELFF. The chain joins TRBV19 to TRBJ2-2; D possibly corresponds to TRBD2 (6 bases). This CDR3 region has 14 residues. Trimming pared 7 bases from V and 6 bases from J, leaving 15 bases between. Germline assignment: CDR1 LNHDA and CDR2 SQIVND (reference sequence).

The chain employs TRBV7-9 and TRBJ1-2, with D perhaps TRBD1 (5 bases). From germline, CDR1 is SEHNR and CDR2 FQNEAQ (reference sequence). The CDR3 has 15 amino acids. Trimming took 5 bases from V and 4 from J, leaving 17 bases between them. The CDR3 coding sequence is TGTGCCAGCAGCCGAGGGACCGGCTTAGTCTATGGCTACACCTTC. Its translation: CASSRGTGLVYGYTF.

This chain's CDR3 is CSVKTGFVNEQYF. CDR3 in DNA: TGCAGCGTTAAGACAGGGTTTGTAAACGAGCAGTACTTC. The chain links TRBV29-1 to TRBJ2-7; 7 nucleotides agree with TRBD1. This CDR3 has 13 residues. The J segment lost 5 bases and the V segment lost 5 bases, leaving 9 bases of the junction unmatched. Looked up from germline, CDR1 is SQVTM and CDR2 is ANQGSEA.